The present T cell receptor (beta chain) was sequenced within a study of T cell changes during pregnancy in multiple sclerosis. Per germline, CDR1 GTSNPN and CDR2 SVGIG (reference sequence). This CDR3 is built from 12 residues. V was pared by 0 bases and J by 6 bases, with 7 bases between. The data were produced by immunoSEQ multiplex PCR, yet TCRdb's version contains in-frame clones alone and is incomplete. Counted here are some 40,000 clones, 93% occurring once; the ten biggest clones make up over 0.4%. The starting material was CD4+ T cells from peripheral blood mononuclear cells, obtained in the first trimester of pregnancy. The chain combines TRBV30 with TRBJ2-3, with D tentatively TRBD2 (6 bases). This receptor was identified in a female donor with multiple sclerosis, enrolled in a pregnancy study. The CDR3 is CAWSVGGDTQYF. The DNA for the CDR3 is TGTGCCTGGAGTGTAGGAGGGGATACGCAGTATTTT. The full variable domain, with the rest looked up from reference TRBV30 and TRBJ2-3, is SQTIHQWPATLVQPVGSPLSLECTVEGTSNPNLYWYRQAAGRGLQLLFYSVGIGQISSEVPQNLSASRPQDRQFILSSKKLLLSDSGFYLCAWSVGGDTQYFGPGTRLTVL.